The 32 T cell receptor beta chains in this list originate from one sample, sequenced in a study of T cells in Graves' hyperthyroidism and ophthalmopathy. TCR beta CDR3 regions were amplified from RNA. The HTBI set primed first-round TCR CDR3 RT-PCR. TCRdb recomputed calls from the multiplex PCR reads with MiXCR, one row per CDR3 protein. The sample has approximately 530,000 distinct CDR3 sequences; around 20% are singletons. The sample was blood. The origin of the receptors is a man aged 40-49 years with Graves' ophthalmopathy.

This clonotype was seen repeatedly, ten times or more. The V and J genes are TRBV5-8 and TRBJ2-5; weak D call: TRBD2 (6 bases). In germline, CDR1 is SGHTS, CDR2 YDEGEE. The CDR3 is made up of 16 amino acids. Trimming pared 1 base from V and 1 base from J, leaving 14 bases between. The CDR3 spells CASSLSAGRGQETQYF. The DNA of the CDR3 is TGTGCCAGCAGCTTGTCGGCGGGGCGGGGCCAAGAGACCCAGTACTTC. Full variable domain (rest looked up from reference TRBV5-8 and TRBJ2-5): EAGVTQSPTHLIKTRGQQATLRCSPISGHTSVYWYQQALGLGLQFLLWYDEGEERNRGNFPPRFSGRQFPNYSSELNVNALELEDSALYLCASSLSAGRGQETQYFGPGTRLLVL.

The J gene is TRBJ2-5, the V gene TRBV19; D might be TRBD2 (5 bases). The CDR3 runs 14 residues. Trimming pared 6 bases from V and 3 bases from J, leaving 14 bases between. In germline, CDR1 is LNHDA, CDR2 SQIVND (reference sequence). The CDR3 DNA reads as TGTGCCAGTAGCCCTAATCCGGGGAAAGAGACCCAGTACTTC. Translating gives CASSPNPGKETQYF.

The genes are TRBV9 and TRBJ1-5; unclear D gene. The V and J ends lost 0 bases and 6 bases respectively, with 7 bases between them. The length of the CDR3 is 13 residues. CDR1 SGDLS and CDR2 YYNGEE come from the germline V gene. The CDR3 DNA follows: TGTGCCAGCAGCGTAGAAGGTACTCAGCCCCAGCATTTT. Its protein product is CASSVEGTQPQHF. Filled out from reference TRBV9 and TRBJ1-5, the complete variable domain reads DSGVTQTPKHLITATGQRVTLRCSPRSGDLSVYWYQQSLDQGLQFLIQYYNGEERAKGNILERFSAQQFPDLHSELNLSSLELGDSALYFCASSVEGTQPQHFGDGTRLSIL.

The chain recombines TRBV9 with TRBJ2-1, with 8 positions matching TRBD2. V shed 0 bases, J shed 5 bases, and the junction held 7 bases outside the gene matches. The CDR3 loop spans 16 amino acids. CDR1 is SGDLS, CDR2 YYNGEE, per germline. For the CDR3, the DNA is TGTGCCAGCAGCGTAGGAGCTAGCGGGCTTCACAATGAGCAGTTCTTC. Translation gives CASSVGASGLHNEQFF.

This clonotype was detected only a few times. The rearrangement joins TRBV5-6 to TRBJ2-2, with 7 bases identical to TRBD2. The J segment lost 3 bases and the V segment lost 4 bases, leaving 9 bases of the junction unmatched. Germline V gene data show CDR1 as SGHDT and CDR2 as YYEEEE. This CDR3 spans 16 amino acids. CDR3 bases: TGTGCCAGCAGCCCCATTTGGGGGGGGGACACCGGGGAGCTGTTTTTT. The encoded protein is CASSPIWGGDTGELFF.

This clonotype showed up just a few times. The chain uses TRBV5-1 and TRBJ1-4, with D unclear. The V end was cut by 4 bases, the J end by 0 bases, with 7 bases between. CDR1 is SGHRS and CDR2 is YFSETQ in the germline V gene. The CDR3 runs to 14 residues. DNA for the CDR3: TGCGCCAGCAGCCCTACAGCAACTAATGAAAAACTGTTTTTT. Translated, it gives CASSPTATNEKLFF.

This sequence joins TRBV3-1 and TRBJ2-7; D is perhaps TRBD1 (5 bases). Trimming cost V 2 bases and J 4 bases, with 21 bases left between them. The CDR3 contains 17 residues. Germline V lookup: CDR1 LGHDT, CDR2 YNNKEL (reference sequence). Here the CDR3 reads CASSQRSLPISGYEQYF. The CDR3, as DNA: TGTGCCAGCAGCCAAAGATCCCTCCCGATATCAGGGTACGAGCAGTACTTC.

This clonotype was picked up one time. This may be a read error, as it is one base from a much larger clone. The chain is built from TRBV28 and TRBJ1-6; D perhaps matches TRBD1 (6 bases). V lost 5 bases and J lost 6, with 11 bases in between. The CDR3 has 14 residues. Germline V gene lookup returns CDR1 MDHEN and CDR2 SYDVKM. The CDR3 loop is CASSPGTPNSPLHF. CDR3 DNA: TGTGCCAGCAGTCCCGGGACACCTAATTCACCCCTCCACTTT.

As regards this clonotype: A read error may produce the germline difference seen at one junction end. The chain combines TRBV24-1 with TRBJ2-3; D uncertain. This CDR3 comprises 15 residues. Germline V gene data show CDR1 as KGHDR and CDR2 as SFDVKD. The CDR3 region has the DNA TGTGCCACCAATGATTTGAGGCGGTCCCCAGATACGCAGTATTTT. Translating gives CATNDLRRSPDTQYF.

This clonotype occurred a few times. This sequence joins TRBV28 and TRBJ2-6, with 7 bases fitting TRBD1. The CDR3 extends over 15 amino acids. In germline, CDR1 is MDHEN, CDR2 SYDVKM. J gave up 3 bases and V 6 bases, and 5 bases lay outside the gene matches. In DNA, the CDR3 is TGTGCCAGCAGACAAACAGGGGTTGGGGCCAACGTCCTGACTTTC. Translation: CASRQTGVGANVLTF.

This clonotype was counted between two and nine times. In nucleotides, the CDR3 is TGTGCCAGCAGTCCCGGGGCAGCCTATAGCAATCAGCCCCAGCATTTT. The encoded protein is CASSPGAAYSNQPQHF. The chain employs TRBV6-1 and TRBJ1-5, with TRBD1 as a possible D gene (5 bases). Germline CDR1 MNHNS, CDR2 SASEGT. Deletions cut 5 bases from V and 0 bases from J, with 14 bases between. The CDR3 length is 16 residues.

The rearrangement links TRBV6-1 to TRBJ2-2, with TRBD1 as a possible D gene (6 bases). Germline-derived CDR1 and CDR2 are MNHNS and SASEGT. V shed 8 bases and J shed 7 bases, with 17 bases lying between them. The CDR3 spans 14 residues. CDR3 nucleotides: TGTGCCAGCGCCGTGGGGGCAACGGGCGGGGAGCTGTTTTTT. This sequence encodes CASAVGATGGELFF.

This clonotype was seen only a few times. The chain carries TRBV7-2 and TRBJ1-6; perhaps TRBD1 as D (6 bases). In germline, CDR1 is SGHTA, CDR2 FQGNSA. V was pared by 2 bases and J by 9 bases, with 14 bases between. CDR3 size: 15 residues. The CDR3 reads CASSLNSQGFSPLHF. The CDR3, as DNA: TGTGCCAGCAGCTTAAATAGCCAGGGGTTTTCACCCCTCCACTTT.

This clonotype was observed many times. This chain links TRBV20-1 with TRBJ2-1; 10 nucleotides agree with TRBD1. CDR1 is DFQATT, CDR2 SNEGSKA, per germline (reference sequence). V gave up 0 bases and J gave up 6 bases; unmatched junction bases: 5. The CDR3 length is 15 residues. The CDR3 region is CSARDWTGGSNEQFF. Written as DNA, the CDR3 is TGCAGTGCTAGAGATTGGACAGGGGGTAGCAATGAGCAGTTCTTC.

The chain has TRBV3-1 and TRBJ2-1, with D perhaps matching TRBD2 (6 bases). Trimming left V 1 base short and J 12 bases short, with 19 bases between. Germline CDR1 reads LGHDT; CDR2 reads YNNKEL (reference sequence). This CDR3 has 15 amino acids. The CDR3 region is CASSQAGWPGVGQFF. In nucleotides, the CDR3 is TGTGCCAGCAGCCAAGCGGGCTGGCCGGGAGTAGGGCAGTTCTTC.

The rearrangement links TRBV20-1 to TRBJ2-7, with D maybe TRBD1 (5 bases). Per the germline V gene, CDR1 is DFQATT and CDR2 is SNEGSKA (reference sequence). The CDR3 sequence is 15 residues long. V was pared by 2 bases and J by 4 bases, with 18 bases between. The CDR3 is CSARSIGVRLYEQYF. The CDR3 DNA is TGCAGTGCTAGATCTATAGGGGTTCGCTTATACGAGCAGTACTTC.

In this sample, this clonotype turned up many times. V usage is TRBV28 and J usage is TRBJ2-7; a weak D match, TRBD1 (5 bases). Germline V CDR1 and CDR2: MDHEN, SYDVKM. This CDR3 is 13 amino acids long. With 10 bases removed from V and 0 bases from J, the gap between germline ends came to 13 bases. CDR3 amino acids: CAIGRGHSYEQYF. The CDR3 nucleotides are TGTGCCATCGGAAGGGGTCACTCCTACGAGCAGTACTTC. Full variable domain (rest looked up from reference TRBV28 and TRBJ2-7): DVKVTQSSRYLVKRTGEKVFLECVQDMDHENMFWYRQDPGLGLRLIYFSYDVKMKEKGDIPEGYSVSREKKERFSLILESASTNQTSMYLCAIGRGHSYEQYFGPGTRLTVT.

This clonotype occurred a few times. J is TRBJ2-1 and V is TRBV11-2; 7 positions agree with TRBD2. Per germline, CDR1 SGHAT and CDR2 FQNNGV. V dropped 8 bases and J dropped 1; count of bases not matched to a gene: 20. This CDR3 region has 19 residues. Here the CDR3 DNA reads TGTGCCAGCGGATACCCCCCTACCGGGTCTAGCGGATCCTACAATGAGCAGTTCTTC. Amino acid sequence: CASGYPPTGSSGSYNEQFF.

The V and J genes are TRBV7-9 and TRBJ1-1, with D perhaps matching TRBD1 (5 bases). The CDR3 has 13 amino acids. The germline V gene encodes CDR1 SEHNR and CDR2 FQNEAQ (reference sequence). V was cut by 3 bases and J by 4 bases, with 9 bases left in between. As DNA, the CDR3 is TGTGCCAGCAGCTTCGGGGCTATCACTGAAGCTTTCTTT. Translated: CASSFGAITEAFF.

This clonotype has ten or more counts. V and J are TRBV3-1 and TRBJ2-7; TRBD2 agrees at 8 bases. Germline CDR1 LGHDT, CDR2 YNNKEL (reference sequence). The CDR3 contains 15 residues. The J segment lost 6 bases and the V segment lost 0 bases, leaving 7 bases of the junction unmatched. The CDR3 nucleotides are TGTGCCAGCAGCCAAGAGATTAGCGGGATTAGCGAGCAGTACTTC. Its translation is CASSQEISGISEQYF.

This clonotype was picked up many times. CDR3 nucleotide sequence: TGTGCCAGCTCCAGACCTAGCGGGGGTTCCTACAATGAGCAGTTCTTC. It codes for CASSRPSGGSYNEQFF. J is TRBJ2-1 and V is TRBV6-2 or TRBV6-3, with 10 positions matching TRBD2. CDR3 length: 16 residues. CDR1 and CDR2 from the germline V gene are MNHEY and SVGEGT. V shed 8 bases and J 1 base; nucleotides not matched to a gene: 8.

The table lists this clonotype with many counts. This chain joins TRBV7-3 and TRBJ2-1, with 15 nucleotides matching TRBD2. V shed 5 bases and J 0 bases; nucleotides not matched to a gene: 5. The CDR3 is 18 residues long. Germline V gene data show CDR1 as SGHTA and CDR2 as FQGTGA. CDR3 coding DNA: TGTGCCAGCAGCCCGGGACTAGCGGGGGGACCCTCCTACAATGAGCAGTTCTTC. Translation gives CASSPGLAGGPSYNEQFF.

There are many counts of this clonotype. The chain employs TRBV5-1 and TRBJ2-7; a possible D gene is TRBD1 (5 bases). Germline-derived CDR1 and CDR2 are SGHRS and YFSETQ. The V gene lost 1 base and the J gene lost 6 bases, with 17 bases spanning the gap. The CDR3 is 15 residues long. The CDR3 loop reads CASSLISRQQAEQYF. CDR3 in DNA: TGCGCCAGCAGCTTGATATCGAGACAGCAGGCCGAGCAGTACTTC.

With regard to this clonotype: It may be a read error: a sequence one base away is much more abundant. The V and J genes are TRBV2 and TRBJ1-2, with no clear D. CDR3 length: 14 residues. Per the germline V gene, CDR1 is SNHLY and CDR2 is FYNNEI. The CDR3 is CASSENTLGYGYAF. Written as DNA, the CDR3 is TGTGCCAGCAGTGAGAACACCCTGGGCTATGGCTACGCCTTC.

The rearrangement joins TRBV20-1 to TRBJ1-1; no reliable D call. CDR1 DFQATT and CDR2 SNEGSKA come from the germline V gene (reference sequence). This CDR3 is 16 amino acids long. Deletions cut 5 bases from V and 0 bases from J, with 19 bases between. The CDR3 is CSAVSLTRHMNTEAFF. CDR3 bases: TGCAGTGCTGTCAGCCTCACCCGCCATATGAACACTGAAGCTTTCTTT.

This clonotype was observed a handful of times. The rearrangement joins TRBV9 to TRBJ2-5; D may be TRBD2 (5 bases). The CDR3 is made up of 15 amino acids. Germline values: CDR1 SGDLS, CDR2 YYNGEE. The V gene lost 3 bases and the J gene lost 5 bases, with 17 bases spanning the gap. The CDR3 region has the DNA TGTGCCAGCAGCGCATGGACCGGGGAGCTGGAGACCCAGTACTTC. Translating it yields CASSAWTGELETQYF.

This clonotype was picked up many times. This sequence joins TRBV10-3 and TRBJ1-5; D perhaps matches TRBD1 (5 bases). Germline loops: CDR1 ENHRY, CDR2 SYGVKD. V shed 0 bases and J shed 2 bases, with 11 bases lying between them. CDR3 length: 16 amino acids. The CDR3 DNA sequence: TGTGCCATCAGTGAGTCTGGGGTACAGGGCAATCAGCCCCAGCATTTT. As protein: CAISESGVQGNQPQHF.

The J gene is TRBJ2-3, the V gene TRBV5-1; D ambiguous. CDR1 SGHRS and CDR2 YFSETQ come from the germline V gene. The CDR3 has 14 amino acids. Trimming stripped 5 bases from V and 3 bases from J, with 13 bases between. The chain's CDR3 is CASRLLSDTDTQYF. The DNA for the CDR3 is TGCGCCAGCAGATTACTTTCGGATACAGATACGCAGTATTTT.

The chain recombines TRBV7-9 with TRBJ2-5, with D maybe TRBD1 (5 bases). The CDR3 spans 18 residues. V was clipped by 3 bases and J by 2 bases, with 22 bases between them. Germline-derived CDR1 and CDR2 are SEHNR and FQNEAQ (reference sequence). Here the CDR3 reads CASSFIPGRSGLQETQYF. The CDR3 DNA sequence: TGTGCCAGCAGCTTCATCCCCGGACGCTCAGGGTTGCAAGAGACCCAGTACTTC.

The rearrangement joins TRBV9 to TRBJ2-7, with TRBD2 matching 7 bases. After removal of 3 bases from V and 3 bases from J, the junction contained 9 bases not matched to a gene. Germline-derived CDR1 and CDR2 are SGDLS and YYNGEE. The CDR3 covers 15 residues. The CDR3 sequence is CASSEGAGRHYEQYF. DNA for the CDR3: TGTGCCAGCAGCGAAGGAGCGGGGAGGCACTACGAGCAGTACTTC.

This clonotype was recorded many times. This chain uses TRBV9 with TRBJ2-3; D may be TRBD2 (6 bases). The germline V gene encodes CDR1 SGDLS and CDR2 YYNGEE. Trimming removed 3 bases at V and 9 bases at J, with 17 bases between. The CDR3 is 14 residues long. The CDR3 loop reads CASSARDSTSTQYF. The CDR3, as DNA: TGTGCCAGCAGCGCCCGGGACTCTACGTCAACGCAGTATTTT.

This clonotype has more than one count but fewer than ten. The rearrangement joins TRBV12-3 or TRBV12-4 to TRBJ2-1; D is unclear. Trimming left V 6 bases short and J 5 bases short, with 17 bases between. This CDR3 contains 15 residues. The CDR3 sequence is CASSLAVLANNEQFF. The DNA of the CDR3 is TGTGCCAGCAGCCTTGCGGTTCTTGCGAACAATGAGCAGTTCTTC.